The following is a T cell receptor beta chain sequence with its context. Trimming took 1 base from V and 8 from J; bases not matched to a gene: 4. Germline lookup yields CDR1 MNHEY and CDR2 SMNVEV (reference sequence). The CDR3 has 15 residues. The sample belongs to a study of blood T cell repertoires in COVID-19. About the research overall: Sites in the United States, Italy and Spain provided acute and convalescent COVID-19 samples. PBMCs, B-cell-depleted T cells, or T cells were the source of the cDNA or gDNA that made up the material.

Per the study methods: Amplifying reference gene primers gave estimates of nucleated cell counts. The repertoire was sequenced with immunoSEQ multiplex PCR; TCRdb's copy has only in-frame clones and lacks some. Clone size and V and J calls were adopted from that table, with D and trimming inferred from the DNA. Among roughly 17,000 clones, around four fifths were seen once, and the ten largest hold under 25%. The clonotype originates from a man in his fifties or sixties with active or convalescent COVID-19. The specimen was peripheral blood. The chain employs TRBV27 and TRBJ2-1; 11 positions agree with TRBD2. CDR3 in amino acids: CASSLYLAGGDEQFF. CDR3 nucleotides: TGTGCCAGCAGTTTATACCTAGCGGGAGGCGATGAGCAGTTCTTC.